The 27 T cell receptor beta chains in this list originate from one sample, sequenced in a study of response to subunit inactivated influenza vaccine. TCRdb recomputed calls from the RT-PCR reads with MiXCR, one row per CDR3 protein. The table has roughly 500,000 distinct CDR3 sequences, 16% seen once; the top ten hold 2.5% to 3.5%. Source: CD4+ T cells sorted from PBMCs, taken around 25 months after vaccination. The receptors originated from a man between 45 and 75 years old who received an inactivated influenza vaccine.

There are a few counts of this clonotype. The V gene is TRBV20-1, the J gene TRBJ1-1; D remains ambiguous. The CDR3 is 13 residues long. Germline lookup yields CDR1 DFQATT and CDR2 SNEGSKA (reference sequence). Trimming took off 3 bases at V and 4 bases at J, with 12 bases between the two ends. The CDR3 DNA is TGCAGTGCTAGTTCTATGGCGGGCACTGAAGCTTTCTTT. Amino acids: CSASSMAGTEAFF.

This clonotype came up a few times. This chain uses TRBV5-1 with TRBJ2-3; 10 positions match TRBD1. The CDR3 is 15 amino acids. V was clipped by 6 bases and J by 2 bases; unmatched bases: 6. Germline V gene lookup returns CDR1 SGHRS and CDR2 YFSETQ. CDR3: CASTQTGGNTDTQYF. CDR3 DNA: TGCGCCAGCACCCAGACAGGGGGCAACACAGATACGCAGTATTTT.

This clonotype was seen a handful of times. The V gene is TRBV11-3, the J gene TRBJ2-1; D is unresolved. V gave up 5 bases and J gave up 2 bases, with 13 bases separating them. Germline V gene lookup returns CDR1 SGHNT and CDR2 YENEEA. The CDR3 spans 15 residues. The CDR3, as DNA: TGTGCCAGCAGCCTGACGGCCCCCCCCTACAATGAGCAGTTCTTC. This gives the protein CASSLTAPPYNEQFF.

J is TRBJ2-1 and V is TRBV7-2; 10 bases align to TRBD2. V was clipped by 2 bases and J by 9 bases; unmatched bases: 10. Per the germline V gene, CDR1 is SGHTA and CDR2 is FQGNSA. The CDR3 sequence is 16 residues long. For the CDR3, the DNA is TGTGCCAGCAGCTTAAACCGGCTAGCGGGGGCGGGTGAGCAGTTCTTC. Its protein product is CASSLNRLAGAGEQFF. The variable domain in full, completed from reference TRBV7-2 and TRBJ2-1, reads GAGVSQSPSNKVTEKGKDVELRCDPISGHTALYWYRQSLGQGLEFLIYFQGNSAPDKSGLPSDRFSAERTGGSVSTLTIQRTQQEDSAVYLCASSLNRLAGAGEQFFGPGTRLTVL.

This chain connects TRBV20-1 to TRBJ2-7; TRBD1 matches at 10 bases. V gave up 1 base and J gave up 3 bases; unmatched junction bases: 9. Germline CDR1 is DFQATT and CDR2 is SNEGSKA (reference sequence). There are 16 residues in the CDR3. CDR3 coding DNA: TGCAGTGCTAGAGTCATTAGACAGGGGGCTAACTACGAGCAGTACTTC. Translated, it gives CSARVIRQGANYEQYF.

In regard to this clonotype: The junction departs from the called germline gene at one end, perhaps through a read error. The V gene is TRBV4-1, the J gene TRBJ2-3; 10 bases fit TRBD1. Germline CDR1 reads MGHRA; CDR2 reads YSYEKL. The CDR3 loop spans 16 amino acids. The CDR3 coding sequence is TGCGCCAGCAGGCAAGATCCGGGACAGGGGAGAGATACGCAGTATTTT. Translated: CASRQDPGQGRDTQYF.

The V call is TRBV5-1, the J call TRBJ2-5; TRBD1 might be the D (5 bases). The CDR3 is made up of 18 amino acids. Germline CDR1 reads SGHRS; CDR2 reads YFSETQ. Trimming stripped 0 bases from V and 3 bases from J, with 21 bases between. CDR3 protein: CASSLGPDWGGLKETQYF. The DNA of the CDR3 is TGCGCCAGCAGCTTGGGGCCCGATTGGGGCGGCCTAAAAGAGACCCAGTACTTC.

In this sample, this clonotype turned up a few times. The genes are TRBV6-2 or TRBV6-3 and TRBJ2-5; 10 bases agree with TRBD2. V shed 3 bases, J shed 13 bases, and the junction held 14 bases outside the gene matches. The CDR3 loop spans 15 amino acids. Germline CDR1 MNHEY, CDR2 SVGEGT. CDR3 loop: CASSYSSGGPMSLYF. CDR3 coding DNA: TGTGCCAGCAGTTATTCTAGCGGGGGTCCTATGAGTTTGTACTTC.

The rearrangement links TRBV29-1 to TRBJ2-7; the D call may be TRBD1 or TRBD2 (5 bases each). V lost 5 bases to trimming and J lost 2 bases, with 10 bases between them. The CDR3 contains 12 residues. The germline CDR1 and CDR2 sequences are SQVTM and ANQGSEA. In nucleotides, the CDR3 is TGCAGCGTTTGGGACGGGGCCTACGAGCAGTACTTC. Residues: CSVWDGAYEQYF.

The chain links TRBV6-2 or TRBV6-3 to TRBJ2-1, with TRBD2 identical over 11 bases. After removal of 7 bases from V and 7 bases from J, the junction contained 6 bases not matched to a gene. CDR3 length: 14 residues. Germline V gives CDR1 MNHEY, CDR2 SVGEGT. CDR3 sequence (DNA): TGTGCCAGCACCGGGACTAGCGGATGGAATGAGCAGTTCTTC. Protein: CASTGTSGWNEQFF.

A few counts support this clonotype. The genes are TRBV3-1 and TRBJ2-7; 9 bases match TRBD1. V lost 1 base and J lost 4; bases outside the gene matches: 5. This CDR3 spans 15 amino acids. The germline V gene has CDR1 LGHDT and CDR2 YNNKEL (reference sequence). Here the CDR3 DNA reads TGTGCCAGCAGCCAAGGGACAGGGGCCTATTACGAGCAGTACTTC. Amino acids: CASSQGTGAYYEQYF.

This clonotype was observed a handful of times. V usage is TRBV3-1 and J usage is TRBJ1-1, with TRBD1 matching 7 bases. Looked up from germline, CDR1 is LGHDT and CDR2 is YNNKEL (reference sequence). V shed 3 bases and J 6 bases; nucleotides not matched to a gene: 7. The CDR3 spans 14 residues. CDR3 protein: CASSQQGDSAEAFF. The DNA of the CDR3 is TGTGCCAGCAGCCAGCAGGGGGACTCGGCTGAAGCTTTCTTT.

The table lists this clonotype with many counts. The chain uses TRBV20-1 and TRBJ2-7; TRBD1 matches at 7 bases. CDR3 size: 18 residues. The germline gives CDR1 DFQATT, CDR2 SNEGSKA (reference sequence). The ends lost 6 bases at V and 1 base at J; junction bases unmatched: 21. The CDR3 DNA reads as TGCAGTGCCTCGGGGTTAATAACTTGGGCAGGGGGTTCCTACGAGCAGTACTTC. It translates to CSASGLITWAGGSYEQYF.

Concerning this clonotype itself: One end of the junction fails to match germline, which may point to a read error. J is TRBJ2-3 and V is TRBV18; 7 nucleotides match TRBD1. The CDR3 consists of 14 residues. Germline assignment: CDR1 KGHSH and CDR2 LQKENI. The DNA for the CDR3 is TGTGCCAGCTCGCCCCAGATGGGGACAGATGCGCAGTATTTT. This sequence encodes CASSPQMGTDAQYF.

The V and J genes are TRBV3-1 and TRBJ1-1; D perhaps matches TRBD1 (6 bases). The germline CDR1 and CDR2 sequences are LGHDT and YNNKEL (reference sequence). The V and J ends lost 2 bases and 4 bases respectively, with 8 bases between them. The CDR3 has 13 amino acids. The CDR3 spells CASSQPQGTEAFF. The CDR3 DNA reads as TGTGCCAGCAGCCAACCACAGGGCACTGAAGCTTTCTTT.

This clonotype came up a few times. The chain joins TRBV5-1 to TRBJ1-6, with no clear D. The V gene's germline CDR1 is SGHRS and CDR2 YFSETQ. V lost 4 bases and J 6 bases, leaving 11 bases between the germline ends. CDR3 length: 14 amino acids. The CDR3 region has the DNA TGCGCCAGCAGCCTGGACGGCTCTAATTCACCCCTCCACTTT. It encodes CASSLDGSNSPLHF.

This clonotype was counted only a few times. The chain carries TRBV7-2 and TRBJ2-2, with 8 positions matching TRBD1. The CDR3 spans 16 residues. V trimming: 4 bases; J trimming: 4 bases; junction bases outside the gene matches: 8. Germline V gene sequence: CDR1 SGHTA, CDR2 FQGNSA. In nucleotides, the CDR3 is TGTGCCAGCAGCTATGGACAGGGAGCAGGCACCGGGGAGCTGTTTTTT. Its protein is CASSYGQGAGTGELFF.

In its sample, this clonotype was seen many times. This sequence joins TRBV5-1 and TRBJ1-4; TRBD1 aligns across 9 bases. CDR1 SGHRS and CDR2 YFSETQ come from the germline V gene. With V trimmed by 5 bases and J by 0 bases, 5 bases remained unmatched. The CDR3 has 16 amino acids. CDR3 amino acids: CASRQGATATNEKLFF. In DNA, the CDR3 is TGCGCCAGCAGACAGGGGGCCACTGCAACTAATGAAAAACTGTTTTTT.

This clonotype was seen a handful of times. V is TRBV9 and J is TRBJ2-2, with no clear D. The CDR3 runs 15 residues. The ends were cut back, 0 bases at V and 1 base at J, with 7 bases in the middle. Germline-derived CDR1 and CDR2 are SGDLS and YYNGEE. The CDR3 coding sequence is TGTGCCAGCAGCGTAGATTCGGGGAACACCGGGGAGCTGTTTTTT. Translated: CASSVDSGNTGELFF. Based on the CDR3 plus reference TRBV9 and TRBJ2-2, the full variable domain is DSGVTQTPKHLITATGQRVTLRCSPRSGDLSVYWYQQSLDQGLQFLIQYYNGEERAKGNILERFSAQQFPDLHSELNLSSLELGDSALYFCASSVDSGNTGELFFGEGSRLTVL.

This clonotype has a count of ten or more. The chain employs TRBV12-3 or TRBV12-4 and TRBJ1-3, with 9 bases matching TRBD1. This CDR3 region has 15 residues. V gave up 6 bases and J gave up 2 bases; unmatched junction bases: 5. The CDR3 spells CASSPNRGPGNTIYF. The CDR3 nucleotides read TGTGCCAGCAGCCCGAACAGGGGGCCTGGAAACACCATATATTTT.

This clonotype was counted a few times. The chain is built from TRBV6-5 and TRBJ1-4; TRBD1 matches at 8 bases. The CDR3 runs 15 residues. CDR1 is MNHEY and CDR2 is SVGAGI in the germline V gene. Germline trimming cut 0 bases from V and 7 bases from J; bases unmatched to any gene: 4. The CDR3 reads CASSYSTTGVEKLFF. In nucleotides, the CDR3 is TGTGCCAGCAGTTACTCAACGACAGGGGTTGAAAAACTGTTTTTT.

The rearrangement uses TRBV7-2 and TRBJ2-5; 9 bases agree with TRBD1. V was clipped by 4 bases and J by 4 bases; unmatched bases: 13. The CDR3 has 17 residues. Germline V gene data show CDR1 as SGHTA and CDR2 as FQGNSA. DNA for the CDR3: TGTGCCAGCAGCTCCACGATGGGACAGGGTGGTGGAGAGACCCAGTACTTC. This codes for CASSSTMGQGGGETQYF.

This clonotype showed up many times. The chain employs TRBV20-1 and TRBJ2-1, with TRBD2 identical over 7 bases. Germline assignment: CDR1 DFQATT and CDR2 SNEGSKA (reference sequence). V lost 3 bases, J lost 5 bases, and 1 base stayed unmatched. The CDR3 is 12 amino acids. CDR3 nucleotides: TGCAGTGCTAGCGGGAGGCACAATGAGCAGTTCTTC. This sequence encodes CSASGRHNEQFF.

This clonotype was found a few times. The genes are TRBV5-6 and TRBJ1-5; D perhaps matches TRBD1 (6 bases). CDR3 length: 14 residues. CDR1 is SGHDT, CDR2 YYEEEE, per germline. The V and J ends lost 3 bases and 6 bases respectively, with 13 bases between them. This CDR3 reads CASSSDRSVQPQHF. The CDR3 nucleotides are TGTGCCAGCAGCTCCGACAGGTCCGTTCAGCCCCAGCATTTT.

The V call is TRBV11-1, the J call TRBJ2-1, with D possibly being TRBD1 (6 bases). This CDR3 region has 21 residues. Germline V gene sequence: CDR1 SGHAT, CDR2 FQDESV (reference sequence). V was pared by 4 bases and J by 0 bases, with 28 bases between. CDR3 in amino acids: CASSSRGQTRRSSTSYNEQFF. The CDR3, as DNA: TGTGCCAGCAGCTCGAGAGGACAGACCCGGCGTTCCTCCACCTCCTACAATGAGCAGTTCTTC.

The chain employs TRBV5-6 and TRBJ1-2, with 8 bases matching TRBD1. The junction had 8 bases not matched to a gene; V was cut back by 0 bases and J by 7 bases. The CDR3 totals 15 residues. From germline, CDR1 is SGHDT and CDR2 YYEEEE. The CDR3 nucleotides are TGTGCCAGCAGCTTGGAATTCAGGGGGCGGGGTGGCTACACCTTC. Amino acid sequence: CASSLEFRGRGGYTF.

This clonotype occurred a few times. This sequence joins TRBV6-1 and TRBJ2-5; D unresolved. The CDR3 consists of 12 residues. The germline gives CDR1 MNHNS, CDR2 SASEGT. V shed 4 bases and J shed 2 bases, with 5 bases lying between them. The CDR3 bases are TGTGCCAGCAGTGTCCTTCAAGAGACCCAGTACTTC. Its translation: CASSVLQETQYF.